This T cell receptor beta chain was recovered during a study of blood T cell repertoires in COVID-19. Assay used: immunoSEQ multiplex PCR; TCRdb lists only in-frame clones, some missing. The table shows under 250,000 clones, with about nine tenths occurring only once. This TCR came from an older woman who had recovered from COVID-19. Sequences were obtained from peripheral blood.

In DNA form, the CDR3 reads TGTGCCAGCAGCTTGGCAGACAATCAGCCCCAGCATTTT. Translating gives CASSLADNQPQHF. The chain employs TRBV11-2 and TRBJ1-5; D is uncertain. The V gene lost 3 bases and the J gene lost 3 bases, with 6 bases spanning the gap. Looked up from germline, CDR1 is SGHAT and CDR2 is FQNNGV. The CDR3 has 13 amino acids.